This T cell receptor (beta chain) was documented in a study of blood T cell repertoires in COVID-19. Study details: Sample material is recorded as cDNA or gDNA derived from T cells, B-cell-depleted T cells, or PBMCs.

V shed 5 bases, J shed 1 base, and the junction held 3 bases outside the gene matches. Per germline, CDR1 SGHVS and CDR2 FQNEAQ. CDR3 length: 14 amino acids. Those who participated ranged in age from 18 to 89 years and resided in about two dozen US areas. Participants had their cohort set by participant-reported clinical history. Study processing details: Researchers report that nucleated cell counts were estimated from reference gene primer amplification. The method was immunoSEQ multiplex PCR; TCRdb's version includes in-frame clones alone and lacks a portion of them. Clone size and the V and J calls come from that table; the DNA yielded D and trimming. The sample lists around 160,000 clones; over 75% were seen once.

This chain connects TRBV7-8 to TRBJ1-1; 8 nucleotides match TRBD1. The sequencing input was PBMCs or T cells enriched from blood (not recorded which). The clonotype was recovered from a man aged 45-65 years who had recovered from COVID-19. CDR3 amino acids: CASSPGQANTEAFF. In DNA, the CDR3 is TGTGCCAGCAGCCCGGGACAGGCGAACACTGAAGCTTTCTTT.